The T cell receptor beta chain under discussion was sequenced for a study of T-cell reconstitution after alpha-beta-depleted transplantation in children. CDR1 and CDR2 from the germline V gene are MNHNS and SASEGT. The ends lost 7 bases at V and 6 bases at J; junction bases unmatched: 16. The CDR3 extends over 16 amino acids. This clonotype has at least ten counts. Preparation of the TCRbeta library used unique molecular identifiers. One entry per CDR3 protein, called by TCRdb with MiXCR from the PCR reads. The repertoire holds around 600,000 distinct CDR3 sequences, with 15% to 20% as singletons. The sample was PBMCs from the stem cell graft donor, taken from the stem cell graft. The chain is built from TRBV6-1 and TRBJ1-1, with 8 bases identical to TRBD1. The origin of this receptor is a human donor who donated a stem cell graft to a child with acute myeloid leukemia. The CDR3 DNA is TGTGCCAGCATCTTAAAGGTGGGACAGGTGGGGGCTGAAGCTTTCTTT. It yields the protein CASILKVGQVGAEAFF.